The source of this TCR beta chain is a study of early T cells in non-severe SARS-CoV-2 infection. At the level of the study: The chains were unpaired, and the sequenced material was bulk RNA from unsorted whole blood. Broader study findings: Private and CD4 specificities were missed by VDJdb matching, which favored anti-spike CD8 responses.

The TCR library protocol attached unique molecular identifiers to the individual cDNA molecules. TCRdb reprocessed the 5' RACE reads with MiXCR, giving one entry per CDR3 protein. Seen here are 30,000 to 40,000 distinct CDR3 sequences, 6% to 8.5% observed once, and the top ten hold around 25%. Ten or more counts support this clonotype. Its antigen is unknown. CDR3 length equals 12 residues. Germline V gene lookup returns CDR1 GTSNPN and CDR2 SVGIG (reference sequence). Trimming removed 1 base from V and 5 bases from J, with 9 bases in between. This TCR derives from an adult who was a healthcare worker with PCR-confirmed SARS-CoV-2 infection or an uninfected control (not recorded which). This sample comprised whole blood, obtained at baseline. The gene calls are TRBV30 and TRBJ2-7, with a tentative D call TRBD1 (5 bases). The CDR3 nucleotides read TGTGCCTGGAGTGCAGGGTCCCACGAGCAGTACTTC. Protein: CAWSAGSHEQYF.